One and the same sample provided the 28 T cell receptor beta chains below, sequenced in a study of T cells in Graves' hyperthyroidism and ophthalmopathy. RNA transcripts yielded amplified TCR beta CDR3 regions. Primed by the HTBI set, a first-round RT-PCR was run on the TCR CDR3. TCRdb reprocessed the multiplex PCR reads with MiXCR, giving one entry per CDR3 protein. This table holds about 400,000 distinct CDR3 sequences, about 14% found once. The sequenced sample was blood. Receptors originate from a woman in her 30s with Graves' ophthalmopathy.

This clonotype occurred many times. V and J are TRBV7-9 and TRBJ2-1; D not certain. Germline assignment: CDR1 SEHNR and CDR2 FQNEAQ (reference sequence). Trimming took off 4 bases at V and 5 bases at J, with 21 bases between the two ends. The length of the CDR3 is 17 residues. CDR3 loop: CASSSRPSPPLDNEQFF. Here the CDR3 DNA reads TGTGCCAGCAGCTCACGACCGAGCCCTCCCCTCGACAATGAGCAGTTCTTC. Full variable domain (rest looked up from reference TRBV7-9 and TRBJ2-1): DTGVSQNPRHKITKRGQNVTFRCDPISEHNRLYWYRQTLGQGPEFLTYFQNEAQLEKSRLLSDRFSAERPKGSFSTLEIQRTEQGDSAMYLCASSSRPSPPLDNEQFFGPGTRLTVL.

CDR3 nucleotides: TGTGCCAGTAGTCATCCAGGAGTCTATGGCTACACCTTC. This encodes CASSHPGVYGYTF. The chain has TRBV19 and TRBJ1-2, with D uncertain. Germline lookup yields CDR1 LNHDA and CDR2 SQIVND (reference sequence). There are 13 residues in the CDR3. Between the trimmed V and J ends, which lost 5 bases and 4 bases, there was a span of 11 bases.

This clonotype has at least ten counts. The chain has TRBV30 and TRBJ1-3; 9 bases are a match to TRBD1. V trimming: 2 bases; J trimming: 5 bases; junction bases outside the gene matches: 4. The CDR3 is made up of 14 amino acids. Germline V lookup: CDR1 GTSNPN, CDR2 SVGIG (reference sequence). The CDR3: CAWSIGQGRNTIYF. The DNA of the CDR3 is TGTGCCTGGAGTATTGGACAGGGGAGAAACACCATATATTTT.

This clonotype has a count of ten or more. This chain uses TRBV2 with TRBJ1-2, with 7 bases lining up with TRBD1. Losses at the gene ends were 6 bases for V and 3 bases for J; bases not matched to a gene: 7. The CDR3 runs 14 residues. Germline V gene data show CDR1 as SNHLY and CDR2 as FYNNEI. The CDR3 region is CASSTDRVDYGYTF. In DNA, the CDR3 is TGTGCCAGCAGCACCGACAGGGTTGACTATGGCTACACCTTC.

V gene TRBV19 combines with J gene TRBJ1-1, with 9 bases that match TRBD1. V trimming: 6 bases; J trimming: 5 bases; junction bases outside the gene matches: 7. This CDR3 is built from 14 residues. Germline CDR1 and CDR2: LNHDA and SQIVND (reference sequence). CDR3 nucleotides: TGTGCCAGTAGCCCGTGGACAGGGGTTACTGAAGCTTTCTTT. It yields the protein CASSPWTGVTEAFF.

This clonotype was picked up many times. This chain uses TRBV20-1 with TRBJ2-7, with D uncertain. Germline values: CDR1 DFQATT, CDR2 SNEGSKA (reference sequence). The CDR3 is made up of 13 amino acids. Trimming took off 6 bases at V and 7 bases at J, with 19 bases between the two ends. This chain's CDR3 is CSAQQIATFEQYF. The CDR3 DNA is TGCAGTGCGCAACAGATAGCTACTTTTGAGCAGTACTTC.

The J gene is TRBJ2-5, the V gene TRBV20-1; the match to TRBD2 covers 9 bases. The CDR3 is made up of 15 amino acids. V lost 1 base and J lost 1; bases outside the gene matches: 4. Germline loops: CDR1 DFQATT, CDR2 SNEGSKA (reference sequence). Here the CDR3 DNA reads TGCAGTGCTAGAGTAGGACTAGCGTTCCAAGAGACCCAGTACTTC. This sequence encodes CSARVGLAFQETQYF.

This clonotype was counted at least ten times. The V call is TRBV5-1, the J call TRBJ1-1; D unresolved. The V end lost 0 bases, the J end lost 3 bases, and 6 bases lay between the germline ends. The CDR3 totals 13 residues. Per the germline V gene, CDR1 is SGHRS and CDR2 is YFSETQ. The CDR3 sequence is CASSLEADTEAFF. The CDR3 region has the DNA TGCGCCAGCAGCTTGGAGGCAGACACTGAAGCTTTCTTT.

Only a few counts were recorded for this clonotype. The chain combines TRBV30 with TRBJ2-5; D assignment may be TRBD1 or TRBD2 (5 bases each). Deletions cut 5 bases from V and 1 base from J, with 5 bases between. CDR1 and CDR2 (germline): GTSNPN, SVGIG (reference sequence). The CDR3 totals 11 residues. In DNA, the CDR3 is TGTGCCTGGGGGACCCAAGAGACCCAGTACTTC. Amino acids: CAWGTQETQYF.

This clonotype has a count of ten or more. This chain joins TRBV11-3 and TRBJ2-5; the D call may be TRBD1 or TRBD2 (5 bases each). Deletions cut 3 bases from V and 6 bases from J, with 11 bases between. Germline values: CDR1 SGHNT, CDR2 YENEEA. The CDR3 extends over 13 amino acids. The CDR3 sequence: CASSFNPGQTQYF. CDR3 DNA: TGTGCCAGCAGCTTTAACCCGGGGCAGACCCAGTACTTC.

This clonotype was seen many times. V is TRBV20-1 and J is TRBJ1-2; TRBD1 is a possible D gene (6 bases). The CDR3 has 14 amino acids. Germline CDR1 DFQATT, CDR2 SNEGSKA (reference sequence). The V end was cut by 1 base, the J end by 5 bases, with 14 bases between. The CDR3 nucleotides read TGCAGTGCTAGAGGGGCAGGGGTCGGGTATGGCTACACCTTC. As protein: CSARGAGVGYGYTF.

The V and J genes are TRBV29-1 and TRBJ1-2, with a possible D match to TRBD1 (5 bases). Trimming left V 2 bases short and J 4 bases short, with 14 bases between. This CDR3 spans 14 amino acids. Per germline, CDR1 SQVTM and CDR2 ANQGSEA. This CDR3 reads CSVEPTGLGYGYTF. In DNA form, the CDR3 reads TGCAGCGTTGAACCCACAGGATTGGGCTATGGCTACACCTTC. Together with reference TRBV29-1 and TRBJ1-2, the CDR3 gives the full variable domain: SAVISQKPSRDICQRGTSLTIQCQVDSQVTMMFWYRQQPGQSLTLIATANQGSEATYESGFVIDKFPISRPNLTFSTLTVSNMSPEDSSIYLCSVEPTGLGYGYTFGSGTRLTVV.

This clonotype occurred many times. The J gene is TRBJ2-5, the V gene TRBV9; 7 bases agree with TRBD1. The germline V gene has CDR1 SGDLS and CDR2 YYNGEE. This CDR3 comprises 14 residues. V was pared by 0 bases and J by 4 bases, with 3 bases of the junction left unmatched. This CDR3 is CASSVEGARETQYF. CDR3 nucleotide sequence: TGTGCCAGCAGCGTAGAGGGGGCAAGAGAGACCCAGTACTTC.

This clonotype was observed a handful of times. The rearrangement uses TRBV6-4 and TRBJ2-7; TRBD2 might be the D (6 bases). The CDR3 length is 14 residues. Looked up from germline, CDR1 is MRHNA and CDR2 is SNTAGT. Trimming stripped 4 bases from V and 6 bases from J, with 16 bases between. The DNA for the CDR3 is TGTGCCAGCAGTGCTCGGACCGCCGGGGGCGAGCAGTACTTC. Its translation is CASSARTAGGEQYF.

This clonotype was seen many times. The V and J genes are TRBV11-3 and TRBJ2-7; 8 bases fit TRBD1. This CDR3 has 14 amino acids. V lost 1 base and J lost 6; bases outside the gene matches: 5. Germline V gives CDR1 SGHNT, CDR2 YENEEA. The chain's CDR3 is CASSLGDRGGEQYF. The CDR3 region has the DNA TGTGCCAGCAGCTTAGGAGACAGGGGAGGCGAGCAGTACTTC.

The table lists this clonotype with many counts. The J gene is TRBJ1-1, the V gene TRBV11-3, with a weak D call TRBD1 (5 bases). The length of the CDR3 is 12 residues. Germline CDR1 reads SGHNT; CDR2 reads YENEEA. The ends were cut back, 6 bases at V and 6 bases at J, with 11 bases in the middle. The CDR3 nucleotides are TGTGCCAGCAGTCGAAAAGGGGCTGAAGCTTTCTTT. This sequence encodes CASSRKGAEAFF.

The chain carries TRBV9 and TRBJ2-3; D may be TRBD1 (7 bases). Germline values: CDR1 SGDLS, CDR2 YYNGEE. There are 17 residues in the CDR3. Trimming took 4 bases from V and 2 from J, leaving 20 bases between them. CDR3 residues: CASSTPLGGQITDTQYF. CDR3 nucleotides: TGTGCCAGCAGCACCCCCCTGGGGGGACAGATCACAGATACGCAGTATTTT.

This clonotype was seen many times. This CDR3 reads CASSEAWNPGGISPLHF. The CDR3 bases are TGTGCCAGCAGTGAAGCGTGGAACCCTGGGGGGATTTCACCCCTCCACTTT. The V and J genes are TRBV6-1 and TRBJ1-6, with D perhaps matching TRBD1 (5 bases). With 0 bases removed from V and 9 bases from J, the gap between germline ends came to 18 bases. Germline CDR1 reads MNHNS; CDR2 reads SASEGT. The length of the CDR3 is 17 residues.

The table lists this clonotype with many counts. The chain is built from TRBV28 and TRBJ2-2, with TRBD2 matching 12 bases. The germline V gene encodes CDR1 MDHEN and CDR2 SYDVKM. With V trimmed by 6 bases and J by 2 bases, 13 bases remained unmatched. The CDR3 loop spans 19 amino acids. CDR3 sequence reads: CASSSTLAGGFINTGELFF. CDR3 coding DNA: TGTGCCAGCAGCAGTACTCTAGCGGGGGGGTTCATTAACACCGGGGAGCTGTTTTTT.

This clonotype was detected many times. The chain recombines TRBV18 with TRBJ1-1; the D gene is possibly TRBD1 (6 bases). The CDR3 sequence is 17 residues long. The germline V and J ends were trimmed by 6 bases and 0 bases, with 20 bases remaining between them. CDR1 is KGHSH and CDR2 is LQKENI in the germline V gene. CDR3 amino acids: CASSRTGGLGVNTEAFF. For the CDR3, the DNA is TGTGCCAGCTCCCGAACGGGGGGGCTTGGGGTGAACACTGAAGCTTTCTTT.

CDR3 sequence (DNA): TGTGCCAGCAGTTTAGCGGACAGGTCTAGGGAAAAACTGTTTTTT. Translated, it gives CASSLADRSREKLFF. The chain is built from TRBV28 and TRBJ1-4; 7 bases line up with TRBD1. Germline-derived CDR1 and CDR2 are MDHEN and SYDVKM. V was clipped by 2 bases and J by 8 bases; unmatched bases: 8. The CDR3 sequence is 15 residues long.

This clonotype was seen ten or more times. The rearrangement joins TRBV20-1 to TRBJ2-5; a possible D gene is TRBD2 (7 bases). CDR3 length: 12 amino acids. Germline-derived CDR1 and CDR2 are DFQATT and SNEGSKA (reference sequence). Trimming removed 6 bases from V and 13 bases from J, with 21 bases in between. The DNA for the CDR3 is TGCAGTGCCCCAGGCAGACGGGGGGCCGTGTACTTC. Translation: CSAPGRRGAVYF.

This clonotype was found a few times. J is TRBJ1-1 and V is TRBV4-1; the D is unclear. V dropped 1 base and J dropped 7 bases, with 10 bases sitting between them. The CDR3 loop spans 13 amino acids. CDR1 MGHRA and CDR2 YSYEKL come from the germline V gene. CDR3 sequence reads: CASSQALRNEAFF. The CDR3 nucleotides read TGCGCCAGCAGCCAAGCTCTAAGGAATGAAGCTTTCTTT.

About this clonotype itself: Germline and junction disagree at one end, which may indicate a read error. CDR3: CASSLEAPEAFF. The CDR3 nucleotides are TGTGCCAGCAGCTTAGAGGCACCGGAAGCTTTCTTT. The chain joins TRBV5-1 to TRBJ1-1; D unclear. This CDR3 spans 12 amino acids. The germline gives CDR1 SGHRS, CDR2 YFSETQ.

Ten or more counts support this clonotype. V is TRBV7-8 and J is TRBJ2-1; D gene ambiguous. CDR1 is SGHVS and CDR2 is FQNEAQ in the germline V gene. The CDR3 extends over 13 amino acids. V was shortened by 5 bases and J by 6 bases, with 11 bases between the two germline ends. CDR3: CASSPPRSNEQFF. Written as DNA, the CDR3 is TGTGCCAGCAGCCCGCCCAGAAGCAATGAGCAGTTCTTC. Based on the CDR3 plus reference TRBV7-8 and TRBJ2-1, the full variable domain is GAGVSQSPRYKVAKRGQDVALRCDPISGHVSLFWYQQALGQGPEFLTYFQNEAQLDKSGLPSDRFFAERPEGSVSTLKIQRTQQEDSAVYLCASSPPRSNEQFFGPGTRLTVL.

This clonotype has just a few counts. This chain uses TRBV4-2 with TRBJ2-3; D call uncertain. Germline CDR1 LGHNA, CDR2 YNFKEQ. The ends were cut back, 4 bases at V and 0 bases at J, with 8 bases in the middle. CDR3 size: 14 residues. The DNA for the CDR3 is TGTGCCAGCAGCCGAGAGCCTAGCACAGATACGCAGTATTTT. Translating gives CASSREPSTDTQYF.

In this sample, this clonotype turned up a few times. V and J are TRBV12-3 or TRBV12-4 and TRBJ1-1; TRBD1 agrees at 8 bases. This CDR3 contains 17 residues. V trimming: 5 bases; J trimming: 4 bases; junction bases outside the gene matches: 15. The CDR3 DNA reads TGTGCCAGCAGTGGAATTCCGGACAGGGAAAGTGGCACTGAAGCTTTCTTT. It codes for CASSGIPDRESGTEAFF.

At least ten counts were recorded for this clonotype. The CDR3: CAWSPRRGSHGYTF. CDR3 sequence (DNA): TGTGCCTGGAGCCCCCGTAGAGGGAGCCATGGCTACACCTTC. V and J are TRBV30 and TRBJ1-2; D is unresolved. Trimming shortened V by 3 bases and J by 6 bases, and 17 bases separated the two germline ends. Germline-derived CDR1 and CDR2 are GTSNPN and SVGIG (reference sequence). The CDR3 covers 14 residues.